The rows below give T cell receptor beta chains drawn from one sample of a study of post-analysis software for immune sequencing data. TCRdb called the PCR reads again in MiXCR, with one record for every CDR3 protein. The sample lists 600,000 to 700,000 distinct CDR3 sequences, more than 50% occurring once. Material for sequencing was blood. These receptors came from a girl aged 2 to 9 with multiple sclerosis. The CDR3 runs from the conserved cysteine through the conserved F or W. D genes are given only for firm matches. Clone size is not always given. Where it is, it says once, few, many or a class for expanded clones.

d_call: TRBD1
clone_size: -
v_call: TRBV7-8
j_call: TRBJ2-7
cdr3_aa: CASSLSGQVYYEQYF
cdr3_nt: TGTGCCAGCAGCTTATCGGGACAGGTCTACTACGAGCAGTACTTC

d_call: -
clone_size: -
v_call: TRBV20-1
j_call: TRBJ2-1
cdr3_aa: CSAQEGSGDNEQFF
cdr3_nt: TGCAGTGCTCAAGAAGGTTCGGGGGACAATGAGCAGTTCTTC

d_call: -
clone_size: -
v_call: TRBV20-1
j_call: TRBJ2-7
cdr3_aa: CSARGPMGYEQYF
cdr3_nt: TGCAGTGCTAGAGGTCCCATGGGTTACGAGCAGTACTTC

d_call: TRBD2
clone_size: -
v_call: TRBV9
j_call: TRBJ2-7
cdr3_aa: CASSPMSSGNYEQYF
cdr3_nt: TGTGCCAGCAGCCCAATGTCTAGCGGGAACTACGAGCAGTACTTC

d_call: TRBD1
clone_size: -
v_call: TRBV7-7
j_call: TRBJ2-1
cdr3_aa: CASSAGTGKTEQFF
cdr3_nt: TGTGCTAGCAGCGCCGGGACAGGGAAAACTGAGCAGTTCTTC

d_call: TRBD2
clone_size: -
v_call: TRBV20-1
j_call: TRBJ2-7
cdr3_aa: CSAPRTSYEQYF
cdr3_nt: TGCAGTGCTCCTCGGACTAGCTACGAGCAGTACTTC

d_call: -
clone_size: -
v_call: TRBV9
j_call: TRBJ2-2
cdr3_aa: CASSETVLTGELFF
cdr3_nt: TGTGCCAGCAGCGAGACAGTACTCACCGGGGAGCTGTTTTTT

d_call: -
clone_size: -
v_call: TRBV28
j_call: TRBJ2-5
cdr3_aa: CASNKQDRETQYF
cdr3_nt: TGTGCCAGCAACAAACAGGATCGGGAGACCCAGTACTTC

d_call: -
clone_size: -
v_call: TRBV29-1
j_call: TRBJ2-7
cdr3_aa: CSVDQGGNEQYF
cdr3_nt: TGCAGCGTTGACCAGGGAGGTAACGAGCAGTACTTC

d_call: -
clone_size: few
v_call: TRBV25-1
j_call: TRBJ2-7
cdr3_aa: CASQQDSYYEQYF
cdr3_nt: TGTGCCAGCCAACAGGACAGCTACTACGAGCAGTACTTC

d_call: -
clone_size: -
v_call: TRBV10-3
j_call: TRBJ2-5
cdr3_aa: CAISEVVETQYF
cdr3_nt: TGTGCCATCAGTGAAGTCGTCGAGACCCAGTACTTC

d_call: -
clone_size: -
v_call: TRBV28
j_call: TRBJ2-3
cdr3_aa: CASSSPGRNTQYF
cdr3_nt: TGTGCCAGCAGTTCCCCAGGACGCAATACGCAGTATTTT

d_call: TRBD2
clone_size: few
v_call: TRBV2
j_call: TRBJ2-7
cdr3_aa: CASSEGWLAASYEQYF
cdr3_nt: TGTGCCAGCAGTGAGGGGTGGCTAGCGGCCTCCTACGAGCAGTACTTC

d_call: -
clone_size: -
v_call: TRBV12-3/TRBV12-4
j_call: TRBJ2-1
cdr3_aa: CASSAPGLGSEQFF
cdr3_nt: TGTGCCAGCAGCGCGCCTGGGTTGGGCAGTGAGCAGTTCTTC

d_call: -
clone_size: -
v_call: TRBV6-2/TRBV6-3
j_call: TRBJ2-7
cdr3_aa: CASSIFRGYEQYF
cdr3_nt: TGTGCCAGCAGCATATTCCGGGGTTACGAGCAGTACTTC

d_call: -
clone_size: -
v_call: TRBV5-5
j_call: TRBJ1-5
cdr3_aa: CASTLGQGWPQHF
cdr3_nt: TGTGCCAGCACCTTGGGCCAGGGGTGGCCCCAGCATTTT